Listed below are T cell receptor beta chains from one sample, sequenced in a study of control samples from healthy donors and cancer patients. This table comes from immunoSEQ multiplex PCR, and its TCRdb copy is limited to in-frame clones, with some not included. This sample has 70,000 or so clones, with roughly nine tenths found just once. The source material was PBMCs. These TCRs come from a man in his sixties with lung cancer. The CDR3 runs from the conserved cysteine through the conserved F or W. A D gene is named only where the DNA matches it firmly. Where a row states a size, it is once, few, many or the class of an expanded clone; other rows omit it.

d_gene: -
j_gene: TRBJ1-2
v_gene: TRBV9
abundance: -
CDR3nt: TGTGCCAGCAGCGTAGATTATACAGGTGGCTACACCTTC
CDR3aa: CASSVDYTGGYTF

d_gene: TRBD1
j_gene: TRBJ1-1
v_gene: TRBV6-6
abundance: -
CDR3nt: TGTGCCAGCAGTCGGACAGGCACGAACACTGAAGCTTTCTTT
CDR3aa: CASSRTGTNTEAFF

d_gene: TRBD1
j_gene: TRBJ1-2
v_gene: TRBV6-6
abundance: -
CDR3nt: TGTGCCAGCAGTCGAATCTCGGGACAGAGTATCTATGGCTACACCTTC
CDR3aa: CASSRISGQSIYGYTF

d_gene: -
j_gene: TRBJ2-1
v_gene: TRBV6-1
abundance: -
CDR3nt: TGTGCCAGCAGTGAATTAGAGGTAGTACCGCAGTTCTTC
CDR3aa: CASSELEVVPQFF

d_gene: -
j_gene: TRBJ1-1
v_gene: TRBV24-1
abundance: -
CDR3nt: TGTCCCCCCCCGCGGCCGGGGGGGGAGAGGGGCGGGAGCACTGAAGCTTTCTTT
CDR3aa: CPPPRPGGERGGSTEAFF

d_gene: -
j_gene: TRBJ1-1
v_gene: TRBV6-5
abundance: -
CDR3nt: TGTGCCAGCAGTTACTTCCGGGGGACTGAAGCTTTCTTT
CDR3aa: CASSYFRGTEAFF

d_gene: -
j_gene: TRBJ2-1
v_gene: TRBV5-8
abundance: once
CDR3nt: TGTGCCAGCAGCTTGGTTCGGGGGTGGGACAATGAGCAGTTCTTC
CDR3aa: CASSLVRGWDNEQFF

d_gene: TRBD1
j_gene: TRBJ1-2
v_gene: TRBV2
abundance: -
CDR3nt: TGTGCCACATCCGGGACAGCTAACTATGGCTACACCTTC
CDR3aa: CATSGTANYGYTF

d_gene: -
j_gene: TRBJ2-7
v_gene: TRBV6-5
abundance: -
CDR3nt: TGTGCCAGCAGTTACTCGGCAGGCTACTACGAGCAGTACTTC
CDR3aa: CASSYSAGYYEQYF

d_gene: TRBD1
j_gene: TRBJ2-3
v_gene: TRBV18
abundance: few
CDR3nt: TGTGCCAGCTCACCGATTGGACAGGGCACAGATACGCAGTATTTT
CDR3aa: CASSPIGQGTDTQYF

d_gene: TRBD1
j_gene: TRBJ1-2
v_gene: TRBV6-1
abundance: few
CDR3nt: TGTGCCAGCAGTGAGGCAACAGGGGGCTATGGCTACACCTTC
CDR3aa: CASSEATGGYGYTF

d_gene: -
j_gene: TRBJ2-1
v_gene: TRBV5-1
abundance: -
CDR3nt: TGCGCCAGCAGCTCTTCAAATCCTTCGTTCTTC
CDR3aa: CASSSSNPSFF

d_gene: -
j_gene: TRBJ2-2
v_gene: TRBV24-1
abundance: -
CDR3nt: TGTGCCACCTCAAAGGGGGGAGACACCGGGGAGCTGTTTTTT
CDR3aa: CATSKGGDTGELFF

d_gene: -
j_gene: TRBJ1-3
v_gene: TRBV7-2
abundance: -
CDR3nt: TGTGCCAGCAGTTACAGCGGAAACACCATATATTTT
CDR3aa: CASSYSGNTIYF

d_gene: -
j_gene: TRBJ2-2
v_gene: TRBV10-2
abundance: once
CDR3nt: TGCGCCAGCAGTGAGTGGGGCCGGAACACCGGGGAGCTGTTTTTT
CDR3aa: CASSEWGRNTGELFF

d_gene: TRBD1
j_gene: TRBJ2-1
v_gene: TRBV6-5
abundance: -
CDR3nt: TGTGCCAGCAGTTACATAGGACAGGGGAATGAGCAGTTCTTC
CDR3aa: CASSYIGQGNEQFF

d_gene: -
j_gene: TRBJ1-4
v_gene: TRBV30
abundance: -
CDR3nt: TGTGCCTGGACCACCGCAACTAATGAAAAACTGTTTTTT
CDR3aa: CAWTTATNEKLFF

d_gene: TRBD1
j_gene: TRBJ2-1
v_gene: TRBV5-6
abundance: -
CDR3nt: TGTGCCAGCAGCTTTTACAGGGGGCAGGAGGCAATCCATGAGCAGTTCTTC
CDR3aa: CASSFYRGQEAIHEQFF

d_gene: TRBD1
j_gene: TRBJ1-2
v_gene: TRBV6-5
abundance: -
CDR3nt: TGTGCCAGCAGTTACTCCCGGACAGGGGGCAGCTATGGCTACACCTTC
CDR3aa: CASSYSRTGGSYGYTF

d_gene: TRBD2
j_gene: TRBJ2-7
v_gene: TRBV6-5
abundance: -
CDR3nt: TGTGCCAGCAGTTACTCTGGCGGGGGGCCCTACGAGCAGTACTTC
CDR3aa: CASSYSGGGPYEQYF

d_gene: TRBD1
j_gene: TRBJ1-3
v_gene: TRBV6-5
abundance: -
CDR3nt: TGTGCCAGCAGTTTATTACAGGGGGGCACCATATATTTT
CDR3aa: CASSLLQGGTIYF

d_gene: -
j_gene: TRBJ2-5
v_gene: TRBV5-1
abundance: -
CDR3nt: TGCGCCAGCAGCAACCATTGGAGGGGAGAGACCCAGTACTTC
CDR3aa: CASSNHWRGETQYF

d_gene: TRBD2
j_gene: TRBJ2-1
v_gene: TRBV27
abundance: -
CDR3nt: TGTGCCAGCAGTGATAGCGGGGGGAGGTATGAGCAGTTCTTC
CDR3aa: CASSDSGGRYEQFF

d_gene: -
j_gene: TRBJ2-5
v_gene: TRBV5-1
abundance: once
CDR3nt: TGCGCCAGCAGCTTACAGGTCGAAGAGACCCAGTACTTC
CDR3aa: CASSLQVEETQYF

d_gene: TRBD1
j_gene: TRBJ1-5
v_gene: TRBV2
abundance: once
CDR3nt: TGTGCCAGCGGGGGGACAGAGCTTTGGCAGCCCCAGCATTTT
CDR3aa: CASGGTELWQPQHF

d_gene: -
j_gene: TRBJ2-5
v_gene: TRBV19
abundance: -
CDR3nt: TGTGCCAGTAGTATGAAGACAGTTCAAGAGACCCAGTACTTC
CDR3aa: CASSMKTVQETQYF

d_gene: -
j_gene: TRBJ1-3
v_gene: TRBV13
abundance: -
CDR3nt: TGTGCCAGCAGCTTAGGCTGGGGTGGTGGAAACACCATATATTTT
CDR3aa: CASSLGWGGGNTIYF

d_gene: -
j_gene: TRBJ1-4
v_gene: TRBV11-2
abundance: few
CDR3nt: TGTGCCAGCAGCCGCCTTCATAACGAAAAACTGTTTTTT
CDR3aa: CASSRLHNEKLFF

d_gene: -
j_gene: TRBJ1-4
v_gene: TRBV7-8
abundance: -
CDR3nt: TGTGCCAGCAGCTTAGCTGGTTCGGGGTACGACGAAAAACTGTTTTTT
CDR3aa: CASSLAGSGYDEKLFF

d_gene: TRBD2
j_gene: TRBJ2-1
v_gene: TRBV5-1
abundance: -
CDR3nt: TGCGCCAGCAGCCCTCCACGGACTAGCGGGGTAGGAAATGAGCAGTTCTTC
CDR3aa: CASSPPRTSGVGNEQFF

d_gene: -
j_gene: TRBJ1-2
v_gene: TRBV6-1
abundance: -
CDR3nt: TGTGCCAGCAGTGAAGCTTACAGGCCCGCTAACTATGGCTACACCTTC
CDR3aa: CASSEAYRPANYGYTF

d_gene: -
j_gene: TRBJ1-1
v_gene: TRBV10-3
abundance: -
CDR3nt: TGTGCCATCGGGAGGGGGGACACTGAAGCTTTCTTT
CDR3aa: CAIGRGDTEAFF

d_gene: -
j_gene: TRBJ1-2
v_gene: TRBV5-1
abundance: -
CDR3nt: TGCGCCAGCAGCTTGGAGGTCTATGGCTACACCTTC
CDR3aa: CASSLEVYGYTF

d_gene: TRBD1
j_gene: TRBJ1-1
v_gene: TRBV6-5
abundance: -
CDR3nt: TGTGCCAGCAGTTACTACAGGGGGCCGGCTTTCTTT
CDR3aa: CASSYYRGPAFF

d_gene: -
j_gene: TRBJ1-2
v_gene: TRBV4-2
abundance: -
CDR3nt: TGTGCCAGCAGCCAAGCCAGGGGAGCTAACTATGGCTACACCTTC
CDR3aa: CASSQARGANYGYTF

d_gene: -
j_gene: TRBJ2-7
v_gene: TRBV6-5
abundance: -
CDR3nt: TGTGCCAGCAGTAACTACTACGAGCAGTACTTC
CDR3aa: CASSNYYEQYF

d_gene: -
j_gene: TRBJ1-4
v_gene: TRBV18
abundance: -
CDR3nt: TGTGCCAGCTCACCCGGGGAAAGTGAAAAACTGTTTTTT
CDR3aa: CASSPGESEKLFF

d_gene: -
j_gene: TRBJ1-5
v_gene: TRBV12-3/TRBV12-4
abundance: -
CDR3nt: TGTGCCAGCAGTGGCAGACGCAATCAGCCCCAGCATTTT
CDR3aa: CASSGRRNQPQHF

d_gene: -
j_gene: TRBJ1-4
v_gene: TRBV7-9
abundance: -
CDR3nt: TGTGCCAGCAGCTTTGGGCAGGCTAATGAAAAACTGTTTTTT
CDR3aa: CASSFGQANEKLFF

d_gene: TRBD1
j_gene: TRBJ1-1
v_gene: TRBV18
abundance: -
CDR3nt: TGTGCCAGCTCACCGAGGACAGGGGACATGAACACTGAAGCTTTCTTT
CDR3aa: CASSPRTGDMNTEAFF

d_gene: -
j_gene: TRBJ2-1
v_gene: TRBV6-5
abundance: -
CDR3nt: TGTGCCAGCAGTTACGGGGGGACGGCTCGGAATGAGCAGTTCTTC
CDR3aa: CASSYGGTARNEQFF

d_gene: TRBD1
j_gene: TRBJ1-6
v_gene: TRBV30
abundance: -
CDR3nt: TGTACCTGGCGAGGGACAGGCAGCTCCTATAATTCACCCCTCCACTTT
CDR3aa: CTWRGTGSSYNSPLHF

d_gene: -
j_gene: TRBJ1-6
v_gene: TRBV5-1
abundance: -
CDR3nt: TGCGCCAGCAGACTACCATCGGACGGGGCACCCCTCCACTTT
CDR3aa: CASRLPSDGAPLHF

d_gene: -
j_gene: TRBJ1-1
v_gene: TRBV6-5
abundance: -
CDR3nt: TGTGCCAGCAGTTACTCGAGTTTGAACACTGAAGCTTTCTTT
CDR3aa: CASSYSSLNTEAFF

d_gene: -
j_gene: TRBJ1-4
v_gene: TRBV5-5
abundance: -
CDR3nt: TGTGCCAGCAGCTTAATGACAGGTCCGACACCGGGTGAAAAACTGTTTTTT
CDR3aa: CASSLMTGPTPGEKLFF

d_gene: -
j_gene: TRBJ1-5
v_gene: TRBV7-2
abundance: medium-sized
CDR3nt: TGTGCCAGCAGCTCAACGGGCCTTGGGAGACCCCAGCATTTT
CDR3aa: CASSSTGLGRPQHF

d_gene: TRBD1
j_gene: TRBJ1-2
v_gene: TRBV29-1
abundance: -
CDR3nt: TGCAGCGCCCACCGACAGGGGCCAAACTATGGCTACACCTTC
CDR3aa: CSAHRQGPNYGYTF

d_gene: TRBD1
j_gene: TRBJ2-4
v_gene: TRBV5-1
abundance: -
CDR3nt: TGCGCCAGCAGCTTGACCCCCGGGACAGGGGTTAACATTCAGTACTTC
CDR3aa: CASSLTPGTGVNIQYF

d_gene: TRBD1
j_gene: TRBJ2-3
v_gene: TRBV6-5
abundance: -
CDR3nt: TGTGCCAGCAGTCAAATAGACAGGGGGCAAGATACGCAGTATTTT
CDR3aa: CASSQIDRGQDTQYF

d_gene: -
j_gene: TRBJ1-2
v_gene: TRBV5-1
abundance: -
CDR3nt: TGCGCCAGCAGCCGCGGGTCAGCCAACGGCTACACCTTC
CDR3aa: CASSRGSANGYTF

d_gene: -
j_gene: TRBJ2-1
v_gene: TRBV6-6
abundance: -
CDR3nt: TGTGCCAGCAGTCAACTGACAGGCGCCCTAGTCAATGAGCAGTTCTTC
CDR3aa: CASSQLTGALVNEQFF

d_gene: -
j_gene: TRBJ1-2
v_gene: TRBV3-1/TRBV3-2
abundance: -
CDR3nt: TGTGCCAGCAGCCAAGTTCGTTCTAACTATGGCTACACCTTC
CDR3aa: CASSQVRSNYGYTF

d_gene: TRBD2
j_gene: TRBJ2-5
v_gene: TRBV24-1
abundance: -
CDR3nt: TGTGCCACCAGTGATCGGGGGAGGGCCCAAGAGACCCAGTACTTC
CDR3aa: CATSDRGRAQETQYF

d_gene: -
j_gene: TRBJ1-1
v_gene: TRBV6-5
abundance: -
CDR3nt: TGTGCCAGCAGTTTCGGGCTGGACACTGAAGCTTTCTTT
CDR3aa: CASSFGLDTEAFF

d_gene: -
j_gene: TRBJ1-5
v_gene: TRBV24-1
abundance: -
CDR3nt: TGTGCCACCAGTGATTTTCGGGAACCCCAGCATTTT
CDR3aa: CATSDFREPQHF